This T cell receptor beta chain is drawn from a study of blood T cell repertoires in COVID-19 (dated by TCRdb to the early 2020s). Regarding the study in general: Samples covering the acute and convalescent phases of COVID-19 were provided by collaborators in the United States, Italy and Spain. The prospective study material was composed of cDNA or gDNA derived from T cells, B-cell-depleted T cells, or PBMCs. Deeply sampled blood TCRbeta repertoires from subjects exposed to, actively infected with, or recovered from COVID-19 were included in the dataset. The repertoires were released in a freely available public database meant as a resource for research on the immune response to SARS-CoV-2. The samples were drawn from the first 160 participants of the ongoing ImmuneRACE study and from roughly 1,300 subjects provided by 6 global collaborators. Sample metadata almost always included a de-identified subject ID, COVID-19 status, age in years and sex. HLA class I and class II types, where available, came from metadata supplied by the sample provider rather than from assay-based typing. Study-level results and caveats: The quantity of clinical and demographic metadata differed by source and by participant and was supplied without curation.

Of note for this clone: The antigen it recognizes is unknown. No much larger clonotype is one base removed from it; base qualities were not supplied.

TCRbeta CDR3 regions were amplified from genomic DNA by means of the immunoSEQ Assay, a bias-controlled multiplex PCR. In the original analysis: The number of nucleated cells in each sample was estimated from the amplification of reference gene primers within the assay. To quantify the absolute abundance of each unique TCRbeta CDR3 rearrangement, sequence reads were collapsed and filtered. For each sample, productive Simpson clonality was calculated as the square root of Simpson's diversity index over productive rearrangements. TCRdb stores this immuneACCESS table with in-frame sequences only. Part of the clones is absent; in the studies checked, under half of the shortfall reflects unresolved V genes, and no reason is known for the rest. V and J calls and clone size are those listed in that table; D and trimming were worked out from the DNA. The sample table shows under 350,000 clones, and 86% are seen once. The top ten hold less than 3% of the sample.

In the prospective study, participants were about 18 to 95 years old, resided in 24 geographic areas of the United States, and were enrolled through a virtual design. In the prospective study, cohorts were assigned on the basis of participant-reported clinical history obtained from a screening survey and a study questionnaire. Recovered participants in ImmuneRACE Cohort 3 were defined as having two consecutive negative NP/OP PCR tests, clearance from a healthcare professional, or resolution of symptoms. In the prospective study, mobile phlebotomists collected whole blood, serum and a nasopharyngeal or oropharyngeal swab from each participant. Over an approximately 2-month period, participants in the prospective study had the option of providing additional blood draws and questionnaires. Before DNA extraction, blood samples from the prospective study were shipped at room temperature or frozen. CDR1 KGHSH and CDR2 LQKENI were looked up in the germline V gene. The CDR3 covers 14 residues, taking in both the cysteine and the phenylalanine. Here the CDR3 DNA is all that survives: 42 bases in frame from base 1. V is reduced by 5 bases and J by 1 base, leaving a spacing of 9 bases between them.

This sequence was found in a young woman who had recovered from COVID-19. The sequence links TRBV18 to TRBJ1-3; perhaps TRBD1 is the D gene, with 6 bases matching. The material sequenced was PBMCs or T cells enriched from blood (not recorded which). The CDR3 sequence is CASSGGASGNTIYF. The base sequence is TGTGCCAGCTCAGGGGGGGCGTCTGGAAACACCATATATTTT.